The source of this T cell receptor beta chain is a study of PD-L1 blockade in urothelial cancer. In the study overall: Men with urothelial cancer arising in the bladder made up about nine tenths of the roughly 29 patients.

Sequenced by immunoSEQ multiplex PCR; TCRdb stores in-frame clones only, minus some. The table has approximately 44,000 clones, about 90% seen once. Time point in this sample: peripheral blood 6 weeks after treatment start. This receptor was taken from a man between 65 and 79 years old with urothelial cancer. The specimen was PBMCs, collected around atezolizumab (anti-PD-L1) treatment.

The CDR3 bases are TGCGCCAGCAGCCAGGGACAGTCCTATGGCTACACCTTC. Its protein product is CASSQGQSYGYTF. The chain employs TRBV5-1 and TRBJ1-2, with 7 bases identical to TRBD1. Germline V gene sequence: CDR1 SGHRS, CDR2 YFSETQ. There are 13 residues in the CDR3. Trimming at V came to 4 bases and at J to 4 bases, leaving 4 bases not matched to a gene.